Below, 29 T cell receptor beta chains from the same sample are listed, as sequenced in a study of T-cell reconstitution after alpha-beta-depleted transplantation in children. Unique molecular identifiers were built into the TCRbeta library. Using its own MiXCR run on the PCR reads, TCRdb lists one record per CDR3 protein. This sample has roughly 500,000 distinct CDR3 sequences, with around 19% found just once. Sequenced here: PBMCs from the stem cell graft donor, sampled from the stem cell graft. Receptors were obtained from a human donor who donated a stem cell graft to a child with acute lymphoblastic leukemia.

The sample holds a few counts of this clonotype. The chain couples TRBV5-5 to TRBJ2-1, with TRBD2 matching over 10 bases. V was clipped by 5 bases and J by 2 bases; unmatched bases: 7. This CDR3 has 16 residues. From germline, CDR1 is SGHKS and CDR2 YYEKEE (reference sequence). The CDR3 loop reads CASRLSLAGAYNEQFF. CDR3 nucleotides: TGTGCCAGCAGATTATCTCTAGCGGGAGCCTACAATGAGCAGTTCTTC.

Only a few counts were recorded for this clonotype. The J gene is TRBJ2-2, the V gene TRBV11-2; 9 nucleotides match TRBD1. Germline trimming cut 5 bases from V and 6 bases from J; bases unmatched to any gene: 4. CDR3 length equals 14 residues. CDR1 and CDR2 from the germline V gene are SGHAT and FQNNGV. The CDR3 DNA reads TGTGCCAGCAGCCGGGACAGGGCGGCCGGGGAGCTGTTTTTT. Translation gives CASSRDRAAGELFF.

About this clonotype itself: The CDR3 ends on some other residue instead of the conserved phenylalanine or tryptophan, so this is likely a read error. The chain employs TRBV20-1 and TRBJ2-7; D is unclear. V lost 4 bases and J 0 bases, leaving 19 bases between the germline ends. The V gene's germline CDR1 is DFQATT and CDR2 SNEGSKA (reference sequence). The CDR3 has 16 amino acids. The CDR3 nucleotides read TGCAGTGCTACCGGAAGGGTGTGGGTGAGCTCCTACGAGCAGTACTAC. Encoded protein: CSATGRVWVSSYEQYY.

This clonotype was seen only a few times. The chain uses TRBV12-3 or TRBV12-4 and TRBJ2-1; TRBD2 aligns across 12 bases. The CDR3 contains 15 residues. The ends lost 7 bases at V and 3 bases at J; junction bases unmatched: 4. The CDR3 sequence is CASIQTSGSYNEQFF. DNA of the CDR3: TGTGCCAGCATCCAGACTAGCGGGAGCTACAATGAGCAGTTCTTC.

The J gene is TRBJ2-5, the V gene TRBV10-3, with TRBD2 matching over 7 bases. The CDR3 consists of 19 residues. Unmatched junction bases numbered 20, after V lost 4 bases and J lost 3 bases. Looked up from germline, CDR1 is ENHRY and CDR2 is SYGVKD. CDR3 loop: CAISVLRGSAGLSKETQYF. The DNA for the CDR3 is TGTGCCATCAGTGTTTTAAGGGGAAGCGCGGGACTAAGCAAAGAGACCCAGTACTTC.

This chain uses TRBV5-1 with TRBJ2-7; TRBD2 agrees at 12 bases. The trim removed 1 base at V and 2 bases at J, leaving 4 bases unmatched. Per germline, CDR1 SGHRS and CDR2 YFSETQ. The CDR3 is 16 residues long. For the CDR3, the DNA is TGCGCCAGCAGCTTGACGGGACTAGCGGGTCCCTACGAGCAGTACTTC. Encoded protein: CASSLTGLAGPYEQYF.

The chain links TRBV12-3 or TRBV12-4 to TRBJ1-4, with D tentatively TRBD1 (5 bases). V lost 5 bases and J lost 8, with 21 bases in between. There are 16 residues in the CDR3. Here the CDR3 reads CASSPGPRATGEKLFF. DNA of the CDR3: TGTGCCAGCAGTCCAGGGCCCCGGGCGACGGGAGAAAAACTGTTTTTT.

The chain joins TRBV25-1 to TRBJ2-7; possible D gene TRBD1, 5 bases. The V end lost 0 bases, the J end lost 0 bases, and 15 bases lay between the germline ends. Germline V lookup: CDR1 MGHDK, CDR2 SYGVNS. The CDR3 is made up of 17 amino acids. The CDR3 nucleotides are TGTGCCAGCAGTGAATATATAAAGGACACGTTCTCCTACGAGCAGTACTTC. Its protein product is CASSEYIKDTFSYEQYF.

This clonotype was seen a handful of times. The V and J genes are TRBV18 and TRBJ1-4, with D possibly matching TRBD1 (6 bases). CDR3 length: 14 residues. The germline CDR1 and CDR2 sequences are KGHSH and LQKENI. V lost 2 bases and J lost 8, with 12 bases in between. Here the CDR3 reads CASSPSRGQEKLFF. DNA for the CDR3: TGTGCCAGCTCACCAAGCAGGGGCCAAGAAAAACTGTTTTTT. Full variable domain (missing parts from reference TRBV18 and TRBJ1-4): NAGVMQNPRHLVRRRGQEARLRCSPMKGHSHVYWYRQLPEEGLKFMVYLQKENIIDESGMPKERFSAEFPKEGPSILRIQQVVRGDSAAYFCASSPSRGQEKLFFGSGTQLSVL.

This clonotype has just a few counts. The chain has TRBV5-1 and TRBJ2-1; 9 bases align to TRBD2. V dropped 4 bases and J dropped 7; count of bases not matched to a gene: 9. Germline CDR1 is SGHRS and CDR2 is YFSETQ. CDR3 length equals 15 residues. The CDR3 is CASSLIAGASNEQFF. CDR3 sequence (DNA): TGCGCCAGCAGCCTAATAGCGGGAGCATCTAATGAGCAGTTCTTC.

This clonotype was counted between two and nine times. The CDR3 DNA sequence: TGTGCCAGCAGCAAACTTCGGGACAGGAGGAGCTCCTACGAGCAGTACTTC. Amino acids: CASSKLRDRRSSYEQYF. This chain joins TRBV7-8 and TRBJ2-7; 8 nucleotides agree with TRBD1. Trimming at V came to 5 bases and at J to 0 bases, leaving 12 bases not matched to a gene. The V gene's germline CDR1 is SGHVS and CDR2 FQNEAQ. The CDR3 spans 17 residues.

The chain has TRBV20-1 and TRBJ2-3; TRBD2 might be the D (6 bases). Looked up from germline, CDR1 is DFQATT and CDR2 is SNEGSKA (reference sequence). The CDR3 is 15 residues long. Between the trimmed V and J ends, which lost 5 bases and 0 bases, there was a span of 15 bases. The CDR3 bases are TGCAGTGCTTGCCTTGGGGGACTTAGCACAGATACGCAGTATTTT. Its protein is CSACLGGLSTDTQYF.

This clonotype turned up a few times. This rearrangement joins TRBV5-1 to TRBJ2-6, with 9 bases lining up with TRBD1. The J segment lost 2 bases and the V segment lost 6 bases, leaving 6 bases of the junction unmatched. In germline, CDR1 is SGHRS, CDR2 YFSETQ. The CDR3 totals 16 residues. The CDR3 coding sequence is TGCGCCAGCACCGGGACAGGGACGGCTGGGGCCAACGTCCTGACTTTC. Amino acids: CASTGTGTAGANVLTF.

The V gene is TRBV12-3 or TRBV12-4, the J gene TRBJ2-2; TRBD2 agrees at 10 bases. After removal of 3 bases from V and 3 bases from J, the junction contained 4 bases not matched to a gene. The CDR3 runs to 16 residues. The CDR3 loop is CASSFALAGYTGELFF. CDR3 in DNA: TGTGCCAGCAGTTTCGCACTAGCGGGGTACACCGGGGAGCTGTTTTTT.

The genes are TRBV11-2 and TRBJ1-1, with D possibly TRBD1 on 5 matching bases. This CDR3 spans 17 amino acids. Germline CDR1 is SGHAT and CDR2 is FQNNGV. V gave up 4 bases and J gave up 1 base, with 19 bases separating them. CDR3 DNA: TGTGCCAGCAGCTATCCGAGGGGACCGAATAAGAACACTGAAGCTTTCTTT. It specifies CASSYPRGPNKNTEAFF. The full variable domain, rest sourced from reference TRBV11-2 and TRBJ1-1, is EAGVAQSPRYKIIEKRQSVAFWCNPISGHATLYWYQQILGQGPKLLIQFQNNGVVDDSQLPKDRFSAERLKGVDSTLKIQPAKLEDSAVYLCASSYPRGPNKNTEAFFGQGTRLTVV.

This chain links TRBV3-1 with TRBJ2-3; D is uncertain. The CDR3 extends over 15 amino acids. Looked up from germline, CDR1 is LGHDT and CDR2 is YNNKEL (reference sequence). With 4 bases removed from V and 4 bases from J, the gap between germline ends came to 15 bases. The CDR3 spells CASSRKGGKPDTQYF. The CDR3 DNA follows: TGTGCCAGCAGCCGGAAGGGTGGGAAACCAGATACGCAGTATTTT.

There are many counts of this clonotype. The V and J genes are TRBV25-1 and TRBJ1-1, with D tentatively TRBD1 (5 bases). Germline CDR1 MGHDK, CDR2 SYGVNS. This CDR3 comprises 12 residues. Trimming removed 4 bases at V and 3 bases at J, with 6 bases between. Written as DNA, the CDR3 is TGTGCCAGCAGTGGGGGGGACACTGAAGCTTTCTTT. This gives the protein CASSGGDTEAFF.

This rearrangement joins TRBV20-1 to TRBJ1-2; possible D gene TRBD1, 5 bases. Germline-derived CDR1 and CDR2 are DFQATT and SNEGSKA (reference sequence). The CDR3 runs to 14 residues. Between the trimmed V and J ends, which lost 4 bases and 2 bases, there was a span of 14 bases. The CDR3 nucleotides read TGCAGTGCTATTGGAGAGGGGAGGAACTATGGCTACACCTTC. Residues: CSAIGEGRNYGYTF.

The chain employs TRBV5-1 and TRBJ2-5; D is uncertain. With 2 bases removed from V and 5 bases from J, the gap between germline ends came to 10 bases. There are 13 residues in the CDR3. CDR1 and CDR2 (germline): SGHRS, YFSETQ. CDR3 sequence: CASSFVSPETQYF. DNA for the CDR3: TGCGCCAGCAGCTTTGTTTCCCCTGAGACCCAGTACTTC.

This chain uses TRBV12-3 or TRBV12-4 with TRBJ2-4; D remains ambiguous. Trimming pared 9 bases from V and 0 bases from J, leaving 15 bases between. The CDR3 spans 15 residues. CDR3 sequence reads: CASWSRAGAKNIQYF. In nucleotides, the CDR3 is TGTGCCAGTTGGAGCCGAGCCGGAGCCAAAAACATTCAGTACTTC.

This clonotype was seen more than once but under ten times. The rearrangement joins TRBV5-1 to TRBJ2-5; no clear D. V was shortened by 0 bases and J by 4 bases, with 10 bases between the two germline ends. Germline-derived CDR1 and CDR2 are SGHRS and YFSETQ. This CDR3 is 14 amino acids long. DNA for the CDR3: TGCGCCAGCAGCTTGGTGTTTAAGGGAGAGACCCAGTACTTC. It encodes CASSLVFKGETQYF.

V and J are TRBV5-1 and TRBJ1-1; D is possibly TRBD1 (6 bases). The CDR3 totals 17 residues. Germline assignment: CDR1 SGHRS and CDR2 YFSETQ. Trimming cost V 3 bases and J 4 bases, with 22 bases left between them. CDR3 in DNA: TGCGCCAGCAGCTCAGGTACCCGACAGGCTTGGAGCACTGAAGCTTTCTTT. Translation: CASSSGTRQAWSTEAFF.

The chain carries TRBV12-3 or TRBV12-4 and TRBJ2-1, with D perhaps matching TRBD1 or TRBD2 (6 bases each). Trimming took 7 bases from V and 6 from J, leaving 19 bases between them. The length of the CDR3 is 15 residues. CDR3: CASISHLGGPNEQFF. In nucleotides, the CDR3 is TGTGCCAGCATTTCCCACCTGGGGGGCCCCAATGAGCAGTTCTTC.

V and J are TRBV7-3 and TRBJ2-1; D is unresolved. V was pared by 5 bases and J by 2 bases, with 22 bases between. Germline V gene sequence: CDR1 SGHTA, CDR2 FQGTGA. The CDR3 is 18 amino acids. DNA of the CDR3: TGTGCCAGCAGCCTTCGTGCCGGGCCCGATCTACCCTACAATGAGCAGTTCTTC. Its translation is CASSLRAGPDLPYNEQFF.

The chain joins TRBV7-9 to TRBJ2-7, with 10 bases fitting TRBD1. The CDR3 is 17 amino acids. Germline CDR1 and CDR2: SEHNR and FQNEAQ (reference sequence). The junction had 9 bases not matched to a gene; V was cut back by 1 base and J by 3 bases. The CDR3 nucleotides are TGTGCCAGCAGCTTAGATTGGGGGACAGGGGAATTCTACGAGCAGTACTTC. Translation gives CASSLDWGTGEFYEQYF.

The CDR3 loop is CASSGSSFNGQGLIGEKLFF. The CDR3 DNA reads TGTGCCAGCAGTGGATCCTCGTTTAACGGACAGGGATTGATTGGGGAAAAACTGTTTTTT. This sequence joins TRBV12-3 or TRBV12-4 and TRBJ1-4, with 8 bases fitting TRBD1. V dropped 5 bases and J dropped 8; count of bases not matched to a gene: 25. The CDR3 is 20 amino acids.

This chain connects TRBV4-2 to TRBJ2-7, with D maybe TRBD2 (5 bases). This CDR3 region has 15 residues. Germline CDR1 LGHNA, CDR2 YNFKEQ. Deletions cut 2 bases from V and 0 bases from J, with 11 bases between. The CDR3 loop reads CASSQWRAPSYEQYF. CDR3 nucleotide sequence: TGTGCCAGCAGCCAATGGCGGGCTCCCTCCTACGAGCAGTACTTC.

In its sample, this clonotype was seen once. This rearrangement joins TRBV7-6 to TRBJ2-7, with 8 bases lining up with TRBD1. Germline values: CDR1 SGHVS, CDR2 FNYEAQ. The J segment lost 4 bases and the V segment lost 0 bases, leaving 5 bases of the junction unmatched. The CDR3 extends over 15 amino acids. The CDR3 loop is CASSLADGTGYEQYF. The CDR3 coding sequence is TGTGCCAGCAGCTTAGCAGACGGGACAGGTTACGAGCAGTACTTC. Combining the CDR3 with reference TRBV7-6 and TRBJ2-7 gives the whole variable domain GAGVSQSPRYKVTKRGQDVALRCDPISGHVSLYWYRQALGQGPEFLTYFNYEAQQDKSGLPNDRFSAERPEGSISTLTIQRTEQRDSAMYRCASSLADGTGYEQYFGPGTRLTVT.

This clonotype was recorded many times. This rearrangement joins TRBV12-3 or TRBV12-4 to TRBJ1-4; no clear D gene. CDR3 size: 12 residues. Trimming took 6 bases from V and 5 from J, leaving 7 bases between them. In DNA, the CDR3 is TGTGCCAGCAGGCAGCAGAATGAAAAACTGTTTTTT. Residues: CASRQQNEKLFF.